A selection of T cell receptor beta chains follows, all from one sample in a study of CD8 T cells in ankylosing spondylitis. TCRdb itself ran the 5' RACE reads through MiXCR, one entry per CDR3 protein. The data hold about 130,000 distinct CDR3 sequences, with 11% observed a single time. Sequenced material: blood, either unsorted or a sorted T cell fraction (not recorded which). These receptors originate from a female donor with ankylosing spondylitis or in good health (not recorded which). CDR3s include the opening cysteine and the closing phenylalanine or tryptophan. Each record gives: clone size, V gene, D gene, J gene, CDR3 protein, CDR3 DNA. A D gene is named only where the DNA matches it firmly. Rows may omit the clone size; those that give it use once, few, many or a size class.

many	TRBV7-9	TRBD1	TRBJ2-7	CASGGQAYEQYF	TGTGCCAGCGGTGGACAGGCCTACGAGCAGTACTTC
many	TRBV6-6	-	TRBJ1-5	CASTVAGNQPQHF	TGTGCCAGCACAGTGGCGGGGAATCAGCCCCAGCATTTT
many	TRBV6-5	-	TRBJ1-2	CASSYSADNYGYTF	TGTGCCAGCAGTTACTCCGCGGATAACTATGGCTACACCTTC
many	TRBV6-5	-	TRBJ2-2	CASSSADARTGELFF	TGTGCCAGCAGTTCGGCGGACGCTAGGACCGGGGAGCTGTTTTTT
many	TRBV7-2	TRBD1	TRBJ1-2	CASSRSDRGGGYTF	TGTGCCAGCAGCCGTTCCGACAGGGGGGGAGGCTACACCTTC
many	TRBV29-1	-	TRBJ2-2	CSVEQGAGELFF	TGCAGCGTTGAACAGGGAGCCGGGGAGCTGTTTTTT
many	TRBV6-1	TRBD1	TRBJ1-2	CASRGQGESNYGYTF	TGTGCCAGCAGAGGACAGGGGGAATCTAACTATGGCTACACCTTC
many	TRBV5-5	-	TRBJ2-6	CASSLGGPGANVLTF	TGTGCCAGCAGCTTAGGAGGCCCTGGGGCCAACGTCCTGACTTTC
many	TRBV5-1	-	TRBJ1-1	CASSLGGIGTRTEAFF	TGCGCCAGCAGCCTTGGGGGGATCGGGACGCGGACTGAAGCTTTCTTT
many	TRBV6-1	-	TRBJ1-2	CASSEPPNTGFGYTF	TGTGCCAGCAGTGAACCCCCCAACACAGGGTTTGGCTACACCTTC
many	TRBV6-4	TRBD2	TRBJ2-3	CASSASAAGGRDTQYF	TGTGCCAGCAGTGCGTCAGCAGCGGGAGGGCGGGATACGCAGTATTTT
-	TRBV20-1	-	TRBJ1-4	CSARDGGGHPNEKLFF	TGCAGTGCTAGAGATGGAGGCGGACACCCTAATGAAAAACTGTTTTTT
many	TRBV28	-	TRBJ2-5	CASSLTEETQYF	TGTGCCAGCAGTTTGACAGAAGAGACCCAGTACTTC
many	TRBV29-1	-	TRBJ2-2	CSVEDQPGELFF	TGCAGCGTTGAAGATCAGCCCGGGGAGCTGTTTTTT
-	TRBV28	-	TRBJ2-5	CASSLSQGETQYF	TGTGCCAGCAGTTTAAGCCAGGGGGAGACCCAGTACTTC
-	TRBV11-1	-	TRBJ1-5	CASSLEGFGQPQHF	TGTGCCAGCAGCTTAGAAGGGTTCGGGCAGCCCCAGCATTTT
many	TRBV5-5	-	TRBJ2-5	CASSPWTDQQTQYF	TGTGCCAGCAGCCCCTGGACAGACCAACAGACCCAGTACTTC
many	TRBV5-1	-	TRBJ2-1	CASSLNRGDSGQFF	TGCGCCAGCAGCTTGAATCGTGGAGATTCCGGCCAGTTCTTC
many	TRBV4-1	-	TRBJ1-1	CASSQEQMNTEAFF	TGCGCCAGCAGCCAAGAACAGATGAACACTGAAGCTTTCTTT
many	TRBV5-1	-	TRBJ2-2	CASSFPAGTQELFF	TGCGCCAGCAGCTTCCCAGCAGGTACACAGGAGCTGTTTTTT
many	TRBV20-1	TRBD2	TRBJ2-1	CSATLAGGRNEQFF	TGCAGTGCGACCCTAGCGGGGGGGAGAAATGAGCAGTTCTTC
many	TRBV6-1	-	TRBJ2-5	CASSGNTAGRQEYF	TGTGCCAGCAGTGGGAATACTGCGGGGCGTCAGGAGTACTTC
many	TRBV27	-	TRBJ2-1	CASSLYGVFNEQFF	TGTGCCAGCAGTCTCTATGGCGTTTTCAATGAGCAGTTCTTC
many	TRBV3-1	-	TRBJ1-1	CASSPSQSGQYTEAFF	TGTGCCAGCAGCCCCTCCCAATCGGGCCAGTACACTGAAGCTTTCTTT
many	TRBV4-1	-	TRBJ1-5	CASRPGVGNQPQHF	TGCGCCAGCAGACCCGGGGTGGGCAATCAGCCCCAGCATTTT
many	TRBV30	-	TRBJ2-3	CAWNLGGEGDTQYF	TGTGCCTGGAACCTCGGGGGTGAGGGAGATACGCAGTATTTT